The 22 T cell receptor beta chains listed next were all sequenced from one sample in a study of CD8 T cells in ankylosing spondylitis. Study-wide points: A TCR beta motif of 7 to 9 highly homologous variants seemed to mark ankylosing spondylitis blood.

These receptors lack a known antigen. MiXCR was run by TCRdb on the 5' RACE reads, yielding one entry per CDR3 protein. Of under 850,000 distinct CDR3 sequences in the sample, around 17% were seen once. The specimen was blood, either unsorted or a sorted T cell fraction (not recorded which). The receptors here all came from a male donor with ankylosing spondylitis.

The chain is built from TRBV18 and TRBJ2-7; TRBD1 is a possible D gene (6 bases). The CDR3 spans 14 residues. CDR1 is KGHSH, CDR2 LQKENI, per germline. Trimming took 4 bases from V and 4 from J, leaving 14 bases between them. The CDR3 nucleotides read TGTGCCAGCTCACAATCCAGGGGCGGATACGAGCAGTACTTC. This gives the protein CASSQSRGGYEQYF. The whole variable domain, filled in from reference TRBV18 and TRBJ2-7, reads NAGVMQNPRHLVRRRGQEARLRCSPMKGHSHVYWYRQLPEEGLKFMVYLQKENIIDESGMPKERFSAEFPKEGPSILRIQQVVRGDSAAYFCASSQSRGGYEQYFGPGTRLTVT.

This chain links TRBV7-8 with TRBJ1-5, with D possibly being TRBD1 (5 bases). V lost 1 base to trimming and J lost 11 bases, with 15 bases between them. The V gene's germline CDR1 is SGHVS and CDR2 FQNEAQ. The length of the CDR3 is 14 residues. CDR3 region: CASSLDRINAAQHF. CDR3 in DNA: TGTGCCAGCAGCTTAGACAGGATAAACGCGGCCCAGCATTTT.

This clonotype came up a few times. The genes are TRBV11-1 and TRBJ2-4; D is perhaps TRBD1 or TRBD2 (5 bases each). Germline assignment: CDR1 SGHAT and CDR2 FQDESV (reference sequence). The CDR3 totals 14 residues. Trimming stripped 4 bases from V and 7 bases from J, with 14 bases between. The CDR3 nucleotides read TGTGCCAGCAGCTCCGGGACGACGGGGAACATTCAGTACTTC. As protein: CASSSGTTGNIQYF.

This clonotype was observed a few times. The V call is TRBV12-3 or TRBV12-4, the J call TRBJ1-1; D is possibly TRBD1 (6 bases). Trimming stripped 7 bases from V and 5 bases from J, with 20 bases between. This CDR3 region has 15 residues. CDR3 in amino acids: CASTLRRQEMTEAFF. The CDR3 DNA sequence: TGTGCCAGCACCTTGCGCCGACAGGAGATGACTGAAGCTTTCTTT.

In its sample, this clonotype was seen a few times. CDR3 residues: CASSSIAGAYNEQFF. Here the CDR3 DNA reads TGTGCCAGCAGCTCAATAGCGGGGGCCTACAATGAGCAGTTCTTC. The rearrangement joins TRBV12-3 or TRBV12-4 to TRBJ2-1; 9 bases fit TRBD2. J lost 2 bases, V lost 6 bases, and 5 bases had no gene match. The CDR3 spans 15 residues.

There are a few counts of this clonotype. This chain uses TRBV19 with TRBJ2-7, with D possibly being TRBD2 (5 bases). This CDR3 has 11 amino acids. Trimming took 7 bases from V and 11 from J, leaving 15 bases between them. Germline V gene lookup returns CDR1 LNHDA and CDR2 SQIVND (reference sequence). CDR3 sequence reads: CASTSGGSKYF. The CDR3 coding sequence is TGTGCCAGTACCTCCGGTGGGAGCAAGTACTTC.

This clonotype was seen a handful of times. The J gene is TRBJ2-1, the V gene TRBV7-3; D not resolved. The CDR3 is 14 amino acids. With 2 bases removed from V and 5 bases from J, the gap between germline ends came to 10 bases. The germline gives CDR1 SGHTA, CDR2 FQGTGA. CDR3 in amino acids: CASSLLAVDNEQFF. DNA of the CDR3: TGTGCCAGCAGCTTATTGGCAGTGGACAATGAGCAGTTCTTC.

This clonotype was counted only a few times. The chain has TRBV29-1 and TRBJ2-1, with 8 bases that match TRBD2. Germline-derived CDR1 and CDR2 are SQVTM and ANQGSEA. The CDR3 is 12 residues long. With V trimmed by 7 bases and J by 7 bases, 6 bases remained unmatched. The DNA of the CDR3 is TGCAGCGGATCGCGGGGGGTAAATGAGCAGTTCTTC. Protein sequence: CSGSRGVNEQFF.

The J gene is TRBJ2-5, the V gene TRBV9; 8 bases match TRBD2. The CDR3 totals 13 residues. V dropped 4 bases and J dropped 7; count of bases not matched to a gene: 6. Germline loops: CDR1 SGDLS, CDR2 YYNGEE. CDR3 in amino acids: CASSPPGGVTQYF. In DNA, the CDR3 is TGTGCCAGCAGCCCGCCCGGGGGGGTGACCCAGTACTTC.

The V gene is TRBV29-1, the J gene TRBJ2-6; no definite D call. V was trimmed by 8 bases and J by 2 bases, leaving 13 bases between them. Germline V lookup: CDR1 SQVTM, CDR2 ANQGSEA. The CDR3 loop spans 14 amino acids. In DNA form, the CDR3 reads TGCAGCACATTACAGCGAACTGGGGCCAACGTCCTGACTTTC. Protein: CSTLQRTGANVLTF.

V gene TRBV7-2 combines with J gene TRBJ1-2; D may be TRBD1 (6 bases). The CDR3 contains 14 residues. Germline assignment: CDR1 SGHTA and CDR2 FQGNSA. V lost 5 bases and J 7 bases, leaving 17 bases between the germline ends. CDR3 sequence reads: CASSRDDTGSGYTF. In nucleotides, the CDR3 is TGTGCCAGCAGCCGTGATGATACAGGGAGTGGCTACACCTTC.

The genes are TRBV12-3 or TRBV12-4 and TRBJ2-7; TRBD2 is a possible D gene (6 bases). Trimming pared 4 bases from V and 2 bases from J, leaving 15 bases between. The CDR3 loop spans 15 amino acids. CDR3 in DNA: TGTGCCAGCAGTTATGTCGCGGGGCCCGCCTACGAGCAGTACTTC. It translates to CASSYVAGPAYEQYF.

This clonotype occurred a few times. CDR3 coding DNA: TGCAGCACGAAGGACAGTGTCTACAATGAGCAGTTCTTC. It specifies CSTKDSVYNEQFF. This chain joins TRBV29-1 and TRBJ2-1; tentative D call: TRBD1 (6 bases). CDR3 length: 13 residues. Per the germline V gene, CDR1 is SQVTM and CDR2 is ANQGSEA. The V end was cut by 8 bases, the J end by 3 bases, with 14 bases between.

This clonotype was seen repeatedly, ten times or more. The rearrangement links TRBV14 to TRBJ2-1; 10 bases line up with TRBD1. The J segment lost 2 bases and the V segment lost 5 bases, leaving 3 bases of the junction unmatched. The CDR3 is made up of 15 amino acids. Germline-derived CDR1 and CDR2 are SGHDN and FVKESK. CDR3 sequence (DNA): TGTGCCAGCAGCGAGGGACAGGGGACCTACAATGAGCAGTTCTTC. This gives the protein CASSEGQGTYNEQFF.

This clonotype was seen repeatedly, ten times or more. The rearrangement uses TRBV10-3 and TRBJ2-3; 7 nucleotides align to TRBD2. The CDR3 runs to 20 residues. V shed 0 bases, J shed 0 bases, and the junction held 15 bases outside the gene matches. Per the germline V gene, CDR1 is ENHRY and CDR2 is SYGVKD. The CDR3 DNA sequence: TGTGCCATCAGTGAGTCGAACGGCGGGGGTCTAGCGGCAAGCACAGATACGCAGTATTTT. Protein product: CAISESNGGGLAASTDTQYF.

The chain couples TRBV5-1 to TRBJ2-2; the match to TRBD1 covers 8 bases. CDR1 and CDR2 from the germline V gene are SGHRS and YFSETQ. CDR3 length: 17 residues. Trimming took 7 bases from V and 0 from J; bases not matched to a gene: 11. The DNA of the CDR3 is TGCGCCAGCCATTGGACAGGGTCCCCCGCGAACACCGGGGAGCTGTTTTTT. This codes for CASHWTGSPANTGELFF.

The J gene is TRBJ2-1, the V gene TRBV7-2; D is unclear. V gave up 5 bases and J gave up 5 bases, with 13 bases separating them. The CDR3 covers 14 residues. Germline lookup yields CDR1 SGHTA and CDR2 FQGNSA. In DNA, the CDR3 is TGTGCCAGCAGCGGAGTTGGTGCAGACAATGAGCAGTTCTTC. Encoded protein: CASSGVGADNEQFF.

This clonotype was seen only a few times. V gene TRBV24-1 combines with J gene TRBJ2-3; D not certain. Trimming removed 4 bases at V and 3 bases at J, with 10 bases between. The CDR3 is made up of 14 amino acids. The germline gives CDR1 KGHDR, CDR2 SFDVKD. The CDR3 protein is CATSDASTTDTQYF. The CDR3 bases are TGTGCCACCAGTGACGCATCTACAACAGATACGCAGTATTTT.

This clonotype occurred a few times. This chain joins TRBV7-2 and TRBJ2-2; TRBD2 agrees at 8 bases. The CDR3 totals 15 residues. V shed 3 bases and J 7 bases; nucleotides not matched to a gene: 7. CDR1 and CDR2 from the germline V gene are SGHTA and FQGNSA. This CDR3 is CASSLGGGSYGELFF. The CDR3 DNA is TGTGCCAGCAGCTTGGGCGGGGGGTCCTACGGGGAGCTGTTTTTT. Supplemented by reference TRBV7-2 and TRBJ2-2, the full variable domain reads GAGVSQSPSNKVTEKGKDVELRCDPISGHTALYWYRQSLGQGLEFLIYFQGNSAPDKSGLPSDRFSAERTGGSVSTLTIQRTQQEDSAVYLCASSLGGGSYGELFFGEGSRLTVL.

This clonotype was detected a few times. An end of the junction does not agree with germline; a read error may underlie this. The chain has TRBV7-9 and TRBJ2-1; D possibly matches TRBD1 or TRBD2 (5 bases each). The CDR3 runs to 10 residues. The germline CDR1 and CDR2 sequences are SEHNR and FQNEAQ (reference sequence). The CDR3 coding sequence is TGTGCCAGCGAGGGGTCATCACAAATCTTC. Translating gives CASEGSSQIF.

The CDR3 DNA is TGTGCCAGCAGTTCCCCCGCCGAGGGGAGCACAGATACGCAGTATTTT. Translation: CASSSPAEGSTDTQYF. The chain is built from TRBV28 and TRBJ2-3; D possibly uses TRBD1 or TRBD2 (5 bases each). V lost 4 bases and J 0 bases, leaving 14 bases between the germline ends. The CDR3 extends over 16 amino acids. The germline gives CDR1 MDHEN, CDR2 SYDVKM. Together with reference TRBV28 and TRBJ2-3, the CDR3 gives the full variable domain: DVKVTQSSRYLVKRTGEKVFLECVQDMDHENMFWYRQDPGLGLRLIYFSYDVKMKEKGDIPEGYSVSREKKERFSLILESASTNQTSMYLCASSSPAEGSTDTQYFGPGTRLTVL.

This clonotype was counted a few times. The V gene is TRBV15, the J gene TRBJ2-5; a possible D gene is TRBD1 (5 bases). The CDR3 spans 15 residues. Germline CDR1 LNHNV, CDR2 YYDKDF (reference sequence). Trimming pared 2 bases from V and 2 bases from J, leaving 12 bases between. The CDR3 protein is CATSRHLDSQETQYF. CDR3 in DNA: TGTGCCACCAGCAGACACCTCGACAGTCAAGAGACCCAGTACTTC.